The T cell receptor beta chain described here comes from a study of CD8+ T cells in alopecia areata. At the level of the study: Among treated patients, oral tofacitinib was administered at 5 to 10 mg twice daily. The study, taken as a whole, reports: There were many expanded lesional clones persisting in scalp and blood during tofacitinib. Significant decreases in scalp clonality and expanded CD8+ clones followed tofacitinib treatment.

V was clipped by 6 bases and J by 7 bases; unmatched bases: 9. Germline V gives CDR1 MNHEY, CDR2 SVGAGI. This CDR3 region has 13 residues. Treatment noted: oral pan-JAK inhibitor, 5-10 mg twice daily. Peripheral blood samples and lesional scalp punch biopsies were obtained from alopecia areata patients. After isolation, RNA underwent reverse transcription to generate cDNA as the sequencing template. Profiled with immunoSEQ multiplex PCR; TCRdb holds only in-frame clones, not every one. This table holds roughly 200,000 clones, around 60% found once. In the case of this clone: Its antigen remains unknown.

The J gene is TRBJ2-7, the V gene TRBV6-5, with 7 positions matching TRBD1. This receptor was taken from a human donor with alopecia areata. The input for sequencing was CD4+ T cells sorted from blood, taken at week 4, from a patient treated with tofacitinib. The CDR3 DNA follows: TGTGCCAGCAGCCTACAGGGGAACTGGGAGCAGTACTTC. As protein: CASSLQGNWEQYF.